This passage covers 5 T cell receptor beta chains from one sample sequenced in a study of Ad26.COV2.S vaccination and SARS-CoV-2 variants. Treatment reported: about 20 received Ad26.COV2.S at low or high dose, single or two shots; 5 received placebo; per-sample allocation not given. Specimen acquisition occurred on day 63 following the initial vaccine or placebo injection. This table comes from immunoSEQ multiplex PCR, and its TCRdb copy is limited to in-frame clones, with some not included. The table has some 300,000 clones, around 81% seen once. The specimen comprised peripheral blood, sampled in a trial of Ad26.COV2.S vaccine versus placebo. The receptors come from a person between 18 and 65 years old who received the Ad26.COV2.S COVID-19 vaccine or a placebo.

The rearrangement uses TRBV5-6 and TRBJ1-6, with D maybe TRBD1 (6 bases). The V gene's germline CDR1 is SGHDT and CDR2 YYEEEE. The CDR3 extends over 19 amino acids. V lost 3 bases, J lost 0 bases, and 19 bases lay in between. DNA for the CDR3: TGTGCCAGCAGCTATTCTGTGGACAGCCTAAGCTCCTATAATTCACCCCTCCACTTT. Translated: CASSYSVDSLSSYNSPLHF.

This clone has a single count. The rearrangement links TRBV7-9 to TRBJ2-1; 7 nucleotides match TRBD1. The CDR3 has 14 amino acids. J gave up 4 bases and V 6 bases, and 6 bases lay outside the gene matches. Germline-derived CDR1 and CDR2 are SEHNR and FQNEAQ (reference sequence). The CDR3 DNA sequence: TGTGCCAGCAGTGCCGGGACAGTATACAATGAGCAGTTCTTC. This sequence encodes CASSAGTVYNEQFF.

The CDR3 reads CSVDFLGQLQETQYF. In DNA form, the CDR3 reads TGCAGCGTTGATTTCCTGGGACAACTCCAAGAGACCCAGTACTTC. This chain joins TRBV29-1 and TRBJ2-5, with D possibly matching TRBD1 (6 bases). In germline, CDR1 is SQVTM, CDR2 ANQGSEA. Trimming removed 3 bases from V and 1 base from J, with 15 bases in between. The length of the CDR3 is 15 residues.

CDR3 loop: CASSELGPTNEKLFF. DNA of the CDR3: TGTGCCAGCAGTGAATTGGGACCAACTAATGAAAAACTGTTTTTT. The V gene is TRBV6-1, the J gene TRBJ1-4; a weak D match, TRBD1 (5 bases). V was clipped by 2 bases and J by 0 bases, with 7 bases between them. Germline V gene sequence: CDR1 MNHNS, CDR2 SASEGT. The CDR3 loop spans 15 amino acids.

This chain joins TRBV3-1 (or the pseudogene TRBV3-2) and TRBJ1-6; the D gene is possibly TRBD1 (5 bases). From germline, CDR1 is LGHDT and CDR2 YNNKEL (reference sequence). The CDR3 runs to 15 residues. Trimming took off 5 bases at V and 5 bases at J, with 13 bases between the two ends. The CDR3 DNA reads TGTGCCAGCAGCAACCGACAGCAGGATAATTCACCCCTCCACTTT. Translating gives CASSNRQQDNSPLHF.